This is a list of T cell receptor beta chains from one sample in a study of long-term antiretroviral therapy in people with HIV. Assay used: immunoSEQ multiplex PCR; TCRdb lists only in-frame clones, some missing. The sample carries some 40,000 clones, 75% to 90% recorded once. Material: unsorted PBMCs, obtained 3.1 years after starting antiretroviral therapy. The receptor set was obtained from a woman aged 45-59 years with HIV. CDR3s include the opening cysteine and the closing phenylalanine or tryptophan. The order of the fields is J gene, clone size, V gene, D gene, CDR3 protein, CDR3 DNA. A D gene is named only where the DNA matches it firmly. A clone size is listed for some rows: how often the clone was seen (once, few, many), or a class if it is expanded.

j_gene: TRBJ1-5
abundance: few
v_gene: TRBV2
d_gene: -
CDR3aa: CASSAYRGNQPQHF
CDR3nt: TGTGCCAGCAGCGCATACAGGGGCAATCAGCCCCAGCATTTT

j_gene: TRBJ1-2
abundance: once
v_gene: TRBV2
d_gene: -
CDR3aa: CASSGDGNYGYTF
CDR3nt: TGTGCCAGCAGTGGGGACGGAAACTATGGCTACACCTTC

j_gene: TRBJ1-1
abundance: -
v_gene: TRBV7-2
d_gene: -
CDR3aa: CASSLWAAGVTEAFF
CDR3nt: TGTGCCAGCAGCTTGTGGGCCGCGGGGGTCACTGAAGCTTTCTTT

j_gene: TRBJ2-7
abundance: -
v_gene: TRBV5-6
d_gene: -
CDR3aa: CASSLAPSYEQYF
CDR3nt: TGTGCCAGCAGCTTGGCTCCCTCCTACGAGCAGTACTTC

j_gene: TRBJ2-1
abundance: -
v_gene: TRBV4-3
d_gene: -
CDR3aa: CASSQGSGASYNEQFF
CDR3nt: TGCGCCAGCAGCCAAGGATCGGGGGCCAGCTACAATGAGCAGTTCTTC

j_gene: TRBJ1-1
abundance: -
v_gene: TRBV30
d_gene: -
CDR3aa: CAWRVSEAFF
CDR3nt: TGTGCCTGGAGAGTATCTGAAGCTTTCTTT

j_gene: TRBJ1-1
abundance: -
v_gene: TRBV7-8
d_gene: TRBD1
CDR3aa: CASSYRGQGWTEAFF
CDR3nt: TGTGCCAGCAGCTACCGGGGACAGGGGTGGACTGAAGCTTTCTTT

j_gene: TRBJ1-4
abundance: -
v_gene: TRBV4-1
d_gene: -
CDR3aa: CASSQDHAFNEKLFF
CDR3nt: TGCGCCAGCAGCCAAGATCACGCCTTTAATGAAAAACTGTTTTTT

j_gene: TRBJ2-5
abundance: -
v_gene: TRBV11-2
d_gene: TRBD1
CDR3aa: CASSLGSGTGETQYF
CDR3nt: TGTGCCAGCAGCTTAGGGTCCGGGACAGGAGAGACCCAGTACTTC

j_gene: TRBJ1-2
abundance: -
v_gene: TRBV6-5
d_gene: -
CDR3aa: CASSYSVRSSGYTF
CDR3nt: TGTGCCAGCAGTTACTCGGTGAGGTCTAGTGGCTACACCTTC

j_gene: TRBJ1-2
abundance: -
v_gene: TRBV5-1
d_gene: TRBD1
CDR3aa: CASSLARQGGRRDYGYTF
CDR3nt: TGCGCCAGCAGCTTGGCCCGGCAGGGGGGGAGGAGGGACTATGGCTACACCTTC

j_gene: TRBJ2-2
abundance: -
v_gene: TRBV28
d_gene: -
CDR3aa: CASRIQVPGELFF
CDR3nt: TGTGCCAGCAGGATACAGGTTCCCGGGGAGCTGTTTTTT

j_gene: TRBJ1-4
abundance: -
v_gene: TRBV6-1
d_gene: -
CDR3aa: CASSVHGPSEKLFF
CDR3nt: TGTGCCAGCAGTGTTCACGGTCCCTCCGAAAAACTGTTTTTT

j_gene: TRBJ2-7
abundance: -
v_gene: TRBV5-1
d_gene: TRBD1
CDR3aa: CASSLDGQGDEQYF
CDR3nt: TGCGCCAGCAGCTTGGATGGACAGGGTGACGAGCAGTACTTC

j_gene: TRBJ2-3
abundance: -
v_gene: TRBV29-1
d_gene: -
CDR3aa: CSVDGGDTQYF
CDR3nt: TGCAGCGTTGATGGGGGAGATACGCAGTATTTT

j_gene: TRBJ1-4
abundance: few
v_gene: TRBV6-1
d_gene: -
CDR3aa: CASGAIHNEKLFF
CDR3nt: TGTGCCAGCGGGGCTATCCATAATGAAAAACTGTTTTTT

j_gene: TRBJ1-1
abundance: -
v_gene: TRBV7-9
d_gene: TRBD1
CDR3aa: CASSFPDRGGDNTEAFF
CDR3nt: TGTGCCAGCAGCTTTCCGGACAGGGGGGGAGATAACACTGAAGCTTTCTTT

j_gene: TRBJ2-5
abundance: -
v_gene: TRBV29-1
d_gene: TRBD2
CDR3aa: CSVSRLAYIDGVRETQYF
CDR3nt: TGCAGCGTTTCTAGACTAGCGTACATCGACGGGGTCCGGGAGACCCAGTACTTC

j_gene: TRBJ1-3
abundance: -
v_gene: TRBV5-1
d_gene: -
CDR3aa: CASSLEGVRGNTIYF
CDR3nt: TGCGCCAGCAGCTTGGAGGGGGTGCGGGGAAACACCATATATTTT

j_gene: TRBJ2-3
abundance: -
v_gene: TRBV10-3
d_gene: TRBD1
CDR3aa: CATAGGRTDTQYF
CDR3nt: TGTGCCACAGCAGGGGGTAGGACAGATACGCAGTATTTT

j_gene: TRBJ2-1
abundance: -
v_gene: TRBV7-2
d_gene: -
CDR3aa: CASSFRRGLGEQFF
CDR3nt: TGTGCCAGCAGCTTTCGGCGGGGGCTGGGTGAGCAGTTCTTC

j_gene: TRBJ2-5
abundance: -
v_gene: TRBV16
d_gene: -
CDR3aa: CASSLEGFQETQYF
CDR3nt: TGTGCCAGCAGTCTCGAGGGTTTCCAAGAGACCCAGTACTTC

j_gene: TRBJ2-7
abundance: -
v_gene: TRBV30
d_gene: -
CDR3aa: CAWSVLAGDASNSPYEQYF
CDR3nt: TGTGCCTGGAGTGTATTGGCAGGGGACGCAAGTAACTCTCCCTACGAGCAGTACTTC

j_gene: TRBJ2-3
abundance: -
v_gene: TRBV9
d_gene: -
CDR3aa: CASSVSELYTQYF
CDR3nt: TGTGCCAGCAGCGTATCGGAGCTTTATACGCAGTATTTT

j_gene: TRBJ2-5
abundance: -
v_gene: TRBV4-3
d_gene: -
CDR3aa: CASSQDYTQETQYF
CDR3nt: TGCGCCAGCAGCCAAGATTACACCCAAGAGACCCAGTACTTC

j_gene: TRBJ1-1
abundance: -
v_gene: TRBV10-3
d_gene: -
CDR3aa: CAISESGTQKAFF
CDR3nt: TGTGCCATCAGTGAGTCTGGGACACAAAAAGCTTTCTTT

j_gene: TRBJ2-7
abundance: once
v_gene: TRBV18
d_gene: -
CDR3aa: CASSPRGQTEEQYF
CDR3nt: TGTGCCAGCTCACCACGAGGACAGACTGAAGAGCAGTACTTC

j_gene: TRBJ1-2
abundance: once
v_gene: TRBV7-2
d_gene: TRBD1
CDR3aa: CASSLETGDYGYTF
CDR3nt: TGTGCCAGCAGCTTGGAGACAGGGGACTATGGCTACACCTTC

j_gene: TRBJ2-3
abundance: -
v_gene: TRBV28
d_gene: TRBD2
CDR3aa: CASSLTGGATDTQYF
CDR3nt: TGTGCCAGCAGTTTAACGGGGGGGGCCACAGATACGCAGTATTTT

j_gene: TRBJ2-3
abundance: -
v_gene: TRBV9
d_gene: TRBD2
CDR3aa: CASSDLAGGTFSTDTQYF
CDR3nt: TGTGCCAGCAGCGACCTAGCGGGGGGCACTTTTAGCACAGATACGCAGTATTTT

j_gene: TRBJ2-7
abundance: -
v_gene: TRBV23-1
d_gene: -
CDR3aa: CASSQGGRRGVVGEQYF
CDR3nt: TGCGCCAGCAGTCAAGGGGGGAGGAGGGGCGTAGTAGGGGAGCAGTACTTC

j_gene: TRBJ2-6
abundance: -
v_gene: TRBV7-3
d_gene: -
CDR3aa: CASSPSLAFGANVLTF
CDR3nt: TGTGCCAGCAGCCCCTCACTAGCCTTCGGGGCCAACGTCCTGACTTTC

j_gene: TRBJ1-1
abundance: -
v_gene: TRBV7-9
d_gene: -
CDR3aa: CASSLVPDVAFF
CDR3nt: TGTGCCAGCAGCTTAGTGCCGGACGTAGCTTTCTTT

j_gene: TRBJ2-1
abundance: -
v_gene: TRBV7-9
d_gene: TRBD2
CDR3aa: CASSSSGNSYNEQFF
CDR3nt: TGTGCCAGCAGCTCTAGCGGAAACTCCTACAATGAGCAGTTCTTC

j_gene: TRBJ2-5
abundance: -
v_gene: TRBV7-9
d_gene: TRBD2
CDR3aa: CASSQRTSGGDQETQYF
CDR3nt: TGTGCCAGCAGCCAACGCACTAGCGGGGGCGACCAAGAGACCCAGTACTTC

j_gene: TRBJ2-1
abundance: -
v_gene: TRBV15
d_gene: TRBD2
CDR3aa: CAAGRVTMGEQFF
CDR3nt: TGTGCCGCCGGGAGGGTAACCATGGGTGAGCAGTTCTTC